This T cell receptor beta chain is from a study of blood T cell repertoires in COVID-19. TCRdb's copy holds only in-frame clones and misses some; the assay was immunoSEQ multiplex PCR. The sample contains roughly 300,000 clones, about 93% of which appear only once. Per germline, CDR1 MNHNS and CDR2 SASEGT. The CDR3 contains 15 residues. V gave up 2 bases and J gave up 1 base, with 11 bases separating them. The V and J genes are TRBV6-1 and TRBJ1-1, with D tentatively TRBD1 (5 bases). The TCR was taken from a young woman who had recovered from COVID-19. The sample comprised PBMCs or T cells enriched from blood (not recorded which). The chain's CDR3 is CASSELSGGNTEAFF. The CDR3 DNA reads TGTGCCAGCAGTGAACTTTCGGGGGGGAACACTGAAGCTTTCTTT.